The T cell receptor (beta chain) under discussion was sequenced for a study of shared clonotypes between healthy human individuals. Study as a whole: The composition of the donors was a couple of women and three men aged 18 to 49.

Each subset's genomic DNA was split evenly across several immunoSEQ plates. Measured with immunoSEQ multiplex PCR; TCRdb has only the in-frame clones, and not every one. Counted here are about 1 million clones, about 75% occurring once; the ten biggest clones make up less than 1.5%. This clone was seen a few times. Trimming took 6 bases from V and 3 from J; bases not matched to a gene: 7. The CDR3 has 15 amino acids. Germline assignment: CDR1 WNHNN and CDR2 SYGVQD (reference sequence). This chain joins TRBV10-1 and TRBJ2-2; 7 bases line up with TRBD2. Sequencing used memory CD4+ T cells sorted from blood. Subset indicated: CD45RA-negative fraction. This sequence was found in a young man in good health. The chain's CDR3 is CASRDGGSDTGELFF. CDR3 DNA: TGCGCCAGCAGGGACGGCGGGAGCGACACCGGGGAGCTGTTTTTT.